One sample yielded the 17 T cell receptor beta chains listed below, sequenced in a study of T-cell reconstitution after alpha-beta-depleted transplantation in children. Researchers prepared the TCRbeta library using unique molecular identifiers, the study reports. TCRdb used MiXCR to reprocess the PCR reads, holding one entry per CDR3 protein. Counted here are about a million distinct CDR3 sequences, around 30% occurring once; the ten biggest clones make up 28%. The material sequenced was PBMCs, mostly from graft donor cells, taken 360 days after TCRalphabeta/CD19-depleted stem cell transplant. The receptors were sampled from a boy less than two years old who had a stem cell transplant for SCID, so the T cells may come from the graft donor.

The gene calls are TRBV10-2 and TRBJ1-5, with 9 nucleotides matching TRBD1. CDR3 length equals 16 residues. The V and J ends lost 0 bases and 6 bases, in that order; junction bases with no gene match: 6. Germline assignment: CDR1 WSHSY and CDR2 SAAADI. The CDR3 coding sequence is TGCGCCAGCAGTGAGTCCTCCGGGACAGGGTTTCAGCCCCAGCATTTT. Translating it yields CASSESSGTGFQPQHF.

The chain has TRBV2 and TRBJ2-2, with D maybe TRBD1 (6 bases). This CDR3 spans 12 amino acids. V dropped 7 bases and J dropped 6 bases, with 9 bases sitting between them. CDR1 and CDR2 (germline): SNHLY, FYNNEI. The CDR3 bases are TGTGCCAGCAACAGGGAATCCGGGGAGCTGTTTTTT. Residues: CASNRESGELFF.

The CDR3 sequence: CASSLGQVDTGELFF. CDR3 sequence (DNA): TGCGCCAGCAGCTTGGGGCAAGTAGACACCGGGGAGCTGTTTTTT. This rearrangement joins TRBV5-1 to TRBJ2-2; no clear D. This CDR3 is built from 15 residues. CDR1 is SGHRS and CDR2 is YFSETQ in the germline V gene. V dropped 0 bases and J dropped 3 bases, with 9 bases sitting between them.

The chain combines TRBV5-1 with TRBJ1-4; no clear D gene. Looked up from germline, CDR1 is SGHRS and CDR2 is YFSETQ. This CDR3 is built from 13 residues. The V end lost 0 bases, the J end lost 10 bases, and 10 bases lay between the germline ends. CDR3 region: CASSLEDPGKLFF. The CDR3 coding sequence is TGCGCCAGCAGCTTGGAAGACCCCGGAAAACTGTTTTTT.

The chain has TRBV9 and TRBJ2-1; 14 bases map to TRBD2. V trimming: 3 bases; J trimming: 5 bases; junction bases outside the gene matches: 13. Germline assignment: CDR1 SGDLS and CDR2 YYNGEE. This CDR3 has 19 amino acids. The CDR3 protein is CASSGPGLAGVRLDNEQFF. DNA for the CDR3: TGTGCCAGCAGCGGACCGGGACTAGCGGGGGTACGGTTGGACAATGAGCAGTTCTTC.

This clonotype appeared a few times. This chain uses TRBV10-2 with TRBJ2-7; possibly TRBD2 for D (5 bases). Germline values: CDR1 WSHSY, CDR2 SAAADI. The CDR3 length is 14 residues. V lost 10 bases, J lost 2 bases, and 18 bases lay in between. CDR3 coding DNA: TGCGCCACCGGACGGACGACCGGGACCTACGAGCAGTACTTC. Its protein product is CATGRTTGTYEQYF.

The CDR3 DNA sequence: TGCAGTGCCTCAGGGGGACAGGCCAACACTGAAGCTTTCTTT. Translated, it gives CSASGGQANTEAFF. V is TRBV20-1 and J is TRBJ1-1, with TRBD1 matching over 8 bases. V trimming: 6 bases; J trimming: 2 bases; junction bases outside the gene matches: 8. This CDR3 comprises 14 residues. CDR1 is DFQATT and CDR2 is SNEGSKA in the germline V gene (reference sequence).

This clonotype was recorded a few times. The rearrangement links TRBV7-8 to TRBJ2-1, with TRBD2 identical over 7 bases. With 5 bases clipped from V and 1 base from J, the junction kept 8 bases outside the gene matches. Germline assignment: CDR1 SGHVS and CDR2 FQNEAQ. The CDR3 has 16 residues. CDR3 sequence (DNA): TGTGCCAGCAGCCGACTACCGGGGGGTTCCTACAATGAGCAGTTCTTC. Amino acids: CASSRLPGGSYNEQFF.

This clonotype was seen only a few times. This chain joins TRBV7-8 and TRBJ1-4; no firm D call. Trimming stripped 3 bases from V and 6 bases from J, with 11 bases between. The CDR3 consists of 14 residues. In germline, CDR1 is SGHVS, CDR2 FQNEAQ. CDR3 DNA: TGTGCCAGCAGCTTGTGGGGTTCGGATGAAAAACTGTTTTTT. This translates into CASSLWGSDEKLFF.

This clonotype came up a few times. V and J are TRBV4-1 and TRBJ2-7, with 9 bases identical to TRBD1. CDR1 MGHRA and CDR2 YSYEKL come from the germline V gene. The CDR3 runs 20 residues. The ends lost 0 bases at V and 5 bases at J; junction bases unmatched: 20. The CDR3 bases are TGCGCCAGCAGCCAAGATCCCGTCCCCCCCGGGACAGGGACCGGGGACGAGCAGTACTTC. Encoded protein: CASSQDPVPPGTGTGDEQYF.

J is TRBJ1-2 and V is TRBV20-1; TRBD1 matches at 8 bases. CDR1 is DFQATT, CDR2 SNEGSKA, per germline (reference sequence). The V and J ends lost 6 bases and 7 bases, in that order; junction bases with no gene match: 4. This CDR3 comprises 11 residues. The CDR3 loop reads CSAKDRGGYTF. The CDR3 DNA reads TGCAGTGCAAAAGACAGGGGTGGCTACACCTTC.

The genes are TRBV12-3 or TRBV12-4 and TRBJ2-1; TRBD1 aligns across 8 bases. The CDR3 runs 14 residues. V gave up 7 bases and J gave up 4 bases; unmatched junction bases: 6. CDR3: CASTLRTGYNEQFF. The CDR3, as DNA: TGTGCCAGCACCCTTCGGACAGGGTACAATGAGCAGTTCTTC.

The J gene is TRBJ1-5, the V gene TRBV20-1; D may be TRBD1 (5 bases). The V gene's germline CDR1 is DFQATT and CDR2 SNEGSKA (reference sequence). The CDR3 length is 15 residues. The germline V and J ends were trimmed by 0 bases and 7 bases, with 16 bases remaining between them. The CDR3 sequence: CSARDGAEGSQPQHF. For the CDR3, the DNA is TGCAGTGCTAGAGATGGGGCGGAGGGGAGCCAGCCCCAGCATTTT.

This clonotype has more than one count but fewer than ten. This rearrangement joins TRBV15 to TRBJ2-5; no firm D call. Trimming left V 6 bases short and J 4 bases short, with 6 bases between. CDR1 is LNHNV, CDR2 YYDKDF, per germline (reference sequence). The CDR3 covers 11 residues. CDR3 region: CATSRTETQYF. The CDR3 bases are TGTGCCACCAGTCGAACAGAGACCCAGTACTTC.

The gene calls are TRBV20-1 and TRBJ2-6; a weak D match, TRBD2 (5 bases). Germline CDR1 and CDR2: DFQATT and SNEGSKA (reference sequence). This CDR3 spans 15 amino acids. V lost 3 bases, J lost 2 bases, and 11 bases lay in between. The CDR3 nucleotides are TGCAGTGCTAGTTCCTCGGGGACTGGGGCCAACGTCCTGACTTTC. Translation: CSASSSGTGANVLTF.

This clonotype has ten or more counts. V and J are TRBV11-2 and TRBJ2-1; D ambiguous. The CDR3 is 16 residues long. Between the trimmed V and J ends, which lost 4 bases and 0 bases, there was a span of 13 bases. Germline V gene lookup returns CDR1 SGHAT and CDR2 FQNNGV. CDR3 residues: CASSSPTASSYNEQFF. The CDR3 nucleotides are TGTGCCAGCAGCTCCCCGACGGCGAGCTCCTACAATGAGCAGTTCTTC. The variable domain in full, with the rest retrieved from reference TRBV11-2 and TRBJ2-1, is EAGVAQSPRYKIIEKRQSVAFWCNPISGHATLYWYQQILGQGPKLLIQFQNNGVVDDSQLPKDRFSAERLKGVDSTLKIQPAKLEDSAVYLCASSSPTASSYNEQFFGPGTRLTVL.

The chain employs TRBV28 and TRBJ1-1, with D tentatively TRBD1 (5 bases). CDR1 is MDHEN, CDR2 SYDVKM, per germline. The germline V and J ends were trimmed by 7 bases and 6 bases, with 12 bases remaining between them. The CDR3 sequence is 12 residues long. The CDR3 sequence is CASTTTGAEAFF. CDR3 DNA: TGTGCCAGCACCACCACGGGGGCTGAAGCTTTCTTT. The full variable domain, completed using reference TRBV28 and TRBJ1-1, is DVKVTQSSRYLVKRTGEKVFLECVQDMDHENMFWYRQDPGLGLRLIYFSYDVKMKEKGDIPEGYSVSREKKERFSLILESASTNQTSMYLCASTTTGAEAFFGQGTRLTVV.